This entry features one T cell receptor beta chain sequence. CDR3 length equals 13 residues. Losses at the gene ends were 5 bases for V and 2 bases for J; bases not matched to a gene: 2. CDR1 is SEHNR and CDR2 is FQNEAQ in the germline V gene (reference sequence). The authors' processing: Quantification of nucleated cells was approximated via reference gene primer amplification. The data were produced by immunoSEQ multiplex PCR, yet TCRdb's version contains in-frame clones alone and is incomplete. That table is the source of V, J and clone size, and D and trimming were worked out from the DNA. The top ten hold around 8.5% of the sample, which has about 140,000 clones, 70% to 90% seen once. The data stem from a study of blood T cell repertoires in COVID-19. About the research overall: Whether acute or convalescent, the COVID-19 samples came from the United States, Italy and Spain. T cells, B-cell-depleted T cells, or PBMCs supplied cDNA or gDNA.

The sequencing sample was made of peripheral blood. The receptor comes from an older woman with acute or convalescent COVID-19. The rearrangement links TRBV7-9 to TRBJ1-2; the match to TRBD1 covers 7 bases. Here the CDR3 DNA reads TGTGCCAGCAGCACGACAGGGAACTATGGCTACACCTTC. Translation gives CASSTTGNYGYTF.